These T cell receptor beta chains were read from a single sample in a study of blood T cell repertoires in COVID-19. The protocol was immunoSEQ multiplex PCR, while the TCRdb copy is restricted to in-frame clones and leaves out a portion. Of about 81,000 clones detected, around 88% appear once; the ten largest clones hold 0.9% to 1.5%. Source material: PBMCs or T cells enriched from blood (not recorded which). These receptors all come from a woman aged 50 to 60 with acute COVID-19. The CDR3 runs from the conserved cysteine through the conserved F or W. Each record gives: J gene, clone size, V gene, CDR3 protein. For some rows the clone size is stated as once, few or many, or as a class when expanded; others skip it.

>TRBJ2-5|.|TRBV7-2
CASSPQMAGRGETQYF
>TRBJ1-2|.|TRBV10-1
CASSEAGTNYGYTF
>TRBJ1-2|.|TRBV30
CAWSRTAGMSGNGYTF
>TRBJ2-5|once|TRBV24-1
CATSDLSLRDRGRETQYF
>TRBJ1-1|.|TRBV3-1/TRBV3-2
CASSQARGVMNTEAFF
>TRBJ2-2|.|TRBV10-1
CASRIAGDTGELFF
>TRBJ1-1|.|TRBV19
CASSISAHTEAFF
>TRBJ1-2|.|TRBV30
CAWMGTGWANYGYTF
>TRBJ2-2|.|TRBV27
CASSPSAGGNTGELFF
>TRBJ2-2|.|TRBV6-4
CASSPSGNTGELFF
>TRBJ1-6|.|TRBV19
CASSITGRSPLHF
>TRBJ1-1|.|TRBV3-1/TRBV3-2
CASSQDLPIRGTEAFF
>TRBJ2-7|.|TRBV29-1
CSVGESYEQYF
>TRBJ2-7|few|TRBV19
CASSISRQGPWEEQYF
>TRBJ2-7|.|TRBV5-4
CASSFHSYEQYF
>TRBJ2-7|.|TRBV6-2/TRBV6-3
CASSRLAGGSHEQYF
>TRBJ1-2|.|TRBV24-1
CATSEPGQGLGGYTF
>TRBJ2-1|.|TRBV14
CASSQPWSSYNEQFF
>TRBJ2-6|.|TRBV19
CASSTLVSSGANVLTF
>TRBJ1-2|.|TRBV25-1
CASSTPTGRNYGYTF
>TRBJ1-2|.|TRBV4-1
CASSQDRVSYGYTF
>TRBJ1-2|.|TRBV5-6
CASSLWTGRLVYGYTF
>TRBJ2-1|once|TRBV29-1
CSVLRDRDHNEQFF
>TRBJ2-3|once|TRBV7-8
CASSSSRTSGRRISDTQYF
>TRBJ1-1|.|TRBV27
CASLGTGSVTEAFF
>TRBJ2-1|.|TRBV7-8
CASSQRYEQFF
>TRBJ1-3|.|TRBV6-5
CASSYSGSGNTIYF
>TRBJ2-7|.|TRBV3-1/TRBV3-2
CASSALLYGEQYF
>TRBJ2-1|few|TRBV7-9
CASSPPTNYNEQFF